In its sample, the clone carrying this T cell receptor beta chain was seen a few times. What it recognizes is unknown. As to treatment: oral pan-JAK inhibitor, 5-10 mg twice daily. This sample is part of a study of CD8+ T cells in alopecia areata. Following extraction, RNA underwent reverse transcription to cDNA, which served as the sequencing template. Clones were read by immunoSEQ multiplex PCR, and TCRdb kept only the in-frame ones, dropping some. The repertoire holds about 140,000 clones, with approximately 85% as singletons. This CDR3 spans 14 amino acids. With 0 bases removed from V and 2 bases from J, the gap between germline ends came to 7 bases. Germline V gene lookup returns CDR1 SGHDT and CDR2 YYEEEE. Findings and limits, study-wide: Scalp and blood samples kept many expanded lesional clones throughout tofacitinib.

Sample: CD8+ T cells sorted from blood, taken at week 4, from a patient treated with tofacitinib. The sequence was collected from a human donor with alopecia areata. This rearrangement joins TRBV5-6 to TRBJ2-3; D is undetermined. CDR3 nucleotides: TGTGCCAGCAGCTTGGTTGCGTCCACAGATACGCAGTATTTT. It codes for CASSLVASTDTQYF.